The subject of this entry is one T cell receptor (beta chain). The sample originates from a study of blood T cell repertoires in COVID-19. Method: immunoSEQ multiplex PCR; TCRdb's copy keeps in-frame clones and lacks some. Among about 330,000 clones, roughly 88% were seen once, and the ten largest hold 5% to 6%. V lost 5 bases and J lost 1; bases outside the gene matches: 11. Per germline, CDR1 MNHNY and CDR2 SVGAGI (reference sequence). This CDR3 has 17 residues. The sequence was obtained from a man aged 25 to 40 who had recovered from COVID-19. The specimen was PBMCs or T cells enriched from blood (not recorded which). The rearrangement joins TRBV6-6 to TRBJ2-7, with 10 bases that match TRBD2. The CDR3 spells CASSRPGLAPHSYEQYF. CDR3 coding DNA: TGTGCCAGCAGTCGCCCGGGACTAGCGCCACATTCCTACGAGCAGTACTTC.